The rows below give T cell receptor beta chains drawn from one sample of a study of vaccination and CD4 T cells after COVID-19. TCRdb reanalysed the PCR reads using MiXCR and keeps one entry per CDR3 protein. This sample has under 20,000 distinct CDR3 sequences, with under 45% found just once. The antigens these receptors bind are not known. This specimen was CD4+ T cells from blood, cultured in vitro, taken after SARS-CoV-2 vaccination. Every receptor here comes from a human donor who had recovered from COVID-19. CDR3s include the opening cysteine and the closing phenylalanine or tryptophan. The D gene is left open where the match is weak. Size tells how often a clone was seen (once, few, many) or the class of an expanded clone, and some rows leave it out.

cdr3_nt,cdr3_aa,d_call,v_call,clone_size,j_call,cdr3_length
TGTGCCAGCAGTTTTTCCGCAATCCCCGAGAGGATCAACACTGAAGCTTTCTTT,CASSFSAIPERINTEAFF,-,TRBV12-3/TRBV12-4,-,TRBJ1-1,18
TGTGCCAGCAGCTTTCGGGGGCGGGAGGGCCGTAATGAGCAGTTCTTC,CASSFRGREGRNEQFF,TRBD2,TRBV7-2,-,TRBJ2-1,16
TGCAGTGCCCCAACACCGAAAGATACGCAGTATTTT,CSAPTPKDTQYF,-,TRBV20-1,medium-sized,TRBJ2-3,12
TGCAGTGCACCTACTAGCGGCCGAACCGGGGAGCTGTTTTTT,CSAPTSGRTGELFF,TRBD2,TRBV20-1,-,TRBJ2-2,14
TGTGCCAGCAGCAAAGAGATTCGGGGACAGACAACTAATGAAAAACTGTTTTTT,CASSKEIRGQTTNEKLFF,-,TRBV21-1,-,TRBJ1-4,18
TGTGCCAGTAGGAACAGGGCGAACCAGCCCCAGCATTTT,CASRNRANQPQHF,-,TRBV19,medium-sized,TRBJ1-5,13
TGTGCCAGCAGTTCCAGGCCGATTGGGTACAATGAGCAGTTCTTC,CASSSRPIGYNEQFF,-,TRBV27,few,TRBJ2-1,15
TGTGCCAGCAGCCGGGTTATAGGTGGAGAGAATGAGCAGTTCTTC,CASSRVIGGENEQFF,-,TRBV7-8,-,TRBJ2-1,15
TGTGCCAGCAGCCTATCCCACGGGACGGGCTATGGCTACACCTTC,CASSLSHGTGYGYTF,-,TRBV7-2,-,TRBJ1-2,15
TGCAGTGCTAGAGATAGTGGGACAGGGGTAGGCTACACCTTC,CSARDSGTGVGYTF,TRBD1,TRBV20-1,few,TRBJ1-2,14
TGTGCCAGCATTTTAAGCGGCTCCTACAATGAGCAGTTCTTC,CASILSGSYNEQFF,-,TRBV6-1,few,TRBJ2-1,14
TGTGCCAGTTATACGGGGTTTAGCAATCAGCCCCAGCATTTT,CASYTGFSNQPQHF,-,TRBV6-2/TRBV6-3,large,TRBJ1-5,14
TGCAGTGCTAGACCAAGCTGGCAAGCTTTCTTT,CSARPSWQAFF,-,TRBV20-1,few,TRBJ1-1,11
TGTGCCAGCAGCTTAGGGACTCTAGCGGGATTCGGGACAGATACGCAGTATTTT,CASSLGTLAGFGTDTQYF,TRBD2,TRBV7-9,few,TRBJ2-3,18
TGCAGTGCTACCTCCCACACTAGCACAGATACGCAGTATTTT,CSATSHTSTDTQYF,-,TRBV20-1,-,TRBJ2-3,14
TGTGCCAGCAGTTACCACCCAGGACAGAGAGAATCCCACGAGCAGTACTTC,CASSYHPGQRESHEQYF,-,TRBV6-5,-,TRBJ2-7,17
TGTGCCAGCGCCCTGATGATGGGTCGTGGCTACACCTTC,CASALMMGRGYTF,-,TRBV12-3/TRBV12-4,-,TRBJ1-2,13
TGTGCCCCCGAAGGGGTACCCGTTCGTACCTACAATGAGCAGTTCTTC,CAPEGVPVRTYNEQFF,-,TRBV28,-,TRBJ2-1,16
TGCAGTGCTAGTCAGGGGGGGTACGAGGTAGCCTACGAGCAGTACTTC,CSASQGGYEVAYEQYF,-,TRBV20-1,-,TRBJ2-7,16
TGTGCCAGCAGCCGGGGGTCCCGGGATAATCAGCCCCAGCATTTT,CASSRGSRDNQPQHF,-,TRBV27,few,TRBJ1-5,15
TGTGCCAGCAGCCGACAGGGTTCCTACGAGCAGTACTTC,CASSRQGSYEQYF,TRBD1,TRBV5-8,few,TRBJ2-7,13
TGCAGTGCTAGAGAAGCCTCGCCAGGACAGCCCCAGCATTTT,CSAREASPGQPQHF,-,TRBV20-1,-,TRBJ1-5,14
TGCAGTGCTATTAAGACAGGGGGCAATCAGCCCCAGCATTTT,CSAIKTGGNQPQHF,TRBD1,TRBV20-1,-,TRBJ1-5,14
TGCAGCGTACTACTACAGGGGGTGATGGGCTACACCTTC,CSVLLQGVMGYTF,TRBD1,TRBV29-1,-,TRBJ1-2,13
TGTGCCAGCAGCAGACTAGCGGGATTGGTGGATACGCAGTATTTT,CASSRLAGLVDTQYF,TRBD2,TRBV6-1,few,TRBJ2-3,15
TGTGCCAGCAGCGAAGACGGTGCAGGATATGGCTACACCTTC,CASSEDGAGYGYTF,-,TRBV5-4,-,TRBJ1-2,14
TGTGCCAGTAGTATCACGGTATCTCATCTCTACGAGCAGTACTTC,CASSITVSHLYEQYF,-,TRBV19,-,TRBJ2-7,15
TGTGCCAGCAGCCAAGCAACGTACCAAGAGACCCAGTACTTC,CASSQATYQETQYF,-,TRBV14,-,TRBJ2-5,14
TGTGCCAGCAGTGACGGGGAAACAACGCAGTATTTT,CASSDGETTQYF,-,TRBV6-4,-,TRBJ2-3,12
TGTGCAAGTCGCTCCCTGAGGGACAGCTGCCCGCCTAGCAATCAGCCCCAGCATTTT,CASRSLRDSCPPSNQPQHF,-,TRBV12-2,few,TRBJ1-5,19
TGCAGTGCTAGGCGGGGAAGGGACCGGCCCCAGCATTTT,CSARRGRDRPQHF,-,TRBV20-1,-,TRBJ1-5,13
TGTGCCAGCAGGTTCCAGGGGGCCGGCAATCAGCCCCAGCATTTT,CASRFQGAGNQPQHF,TRBD1,TRBV6-2/TRBV6-3,-,TRBJ1-5,15
TGTGCCAGCAGTTACTCAAGGGCCGGCTATGGTGAAAAACTGTTTTTT,CASSYSRAGYGEKLFF,-,TRBV6-2/TRBV6-3,few,TRBJ1-4,16
TGTGCCAGCAGTTCCCCAAGGGACGGTTCAACTAATGAAAAACTGTTTTTT,CASSSPRDGSTNEKLFF,-,TRBV28,-,TRBJ1-4,17
TGTGCCAGCAGCTTGGTTACTAGCGGGAGTAAGACCCAGTACTTC,CASSLVTSGSKTQYF,TRBD2,TRBV5-4,medium-sized,TRBJ2-5,15
TGTGCCAGCAGCAAAGGACAGGGGATCAACACCGGGGAGCTGTTTTTT,CASSKGQGINTGELFF,TRBD1,TRBV12-3/TRBV12-4,-,TRBJ2-2,16
TGTGCCAGCAGCCAAGTAACTAGTGAACCTGGCGAGCAGTACTTC,CASSQVTSEPGEQYF,-,TRBV4-2,-,TRBJ2-7,15
TGTGCCAGCAGTGACAGGGCACTCCAAGAGACCCAGTACTTC,CASSDRALQETQYF,-,TRBV6-1,few,TRBJ2-5,14
TGCGCCAGCAGCACCTACAGGGGCGAGCAGTACTTC,CASSTYRGEQYF,TRBD1,TRBV5-1,-,TRBJ2-7,12
TGTGCCAGTACCCCAGGGCTCAACTATGGCTACACCTTC,CASTPGLNYGYTF,-,TRBV19,medium-sized,TRBJ1-2,13
TGTGCCATCAGTGAGGACAGGGCCCCCGGGGAGCTGTTTTTT,CAISEDRAPGELFF,TRBD1,TRBV10-3,-,TRBJ2-2,14
TGTGCCACCAGCAGAGCTAGCGAGAGCTCCTACGAGCAGTACTTC,CATSRASESSYEQYF,-,TRBV15,-,TRBJ2-7,15
TGTGCCAGCAGTTTACAGGGCAATGAGCAGTTCTTC,CASSLQGNEQFF,-,TRBV6-5,-,TRBJ2-1,12
TGTGCCAGCAGTGTCGGGGTCTCCTACGAGCAGTACTTC,CASSVGVSYEQYF,-,TRBV6-1,large,TRBJ2-7,13
TGTGCCAGCAGTTTGTCAGGGGAGCGCAGCAATCAGCCCCAGCATTTT,CASSLSGERSNQPQHF,-,TRBV12-3/TRBV12-4,-,TRBJ1-5,16
TGTGCCTGGAGCGACAGCTCTGGGGCCAACGTCCTGACTTTC,CAWSDSSGANVLTF,-,TRBV30,few,TRBJ2-6,14
TGTGCCAGCAGTTACTCCCCCGAGGGTAGCGGGGAGCTGTTTTTT,CASSYSPEGSGELFF,-,TRBV6-2/TRBV6-3,medium-sized,TRBJ2-2,15
TGCAGCGTTGCTTCCGGGAGTTTGTATGAGCAGTTCTTC,CSVASGSLYEQFF,-,TRBV29-1,-,TRBJ2-1,13
TGTGCCACCAGCAGGGACCGCGGGGACTATGGCTACACCTTC,CATSRDRGDYGYTF,-,TRBV15,once,TRBJ1-2,14
TGTGCCACCCAAGACTATGGACTAGCGGAAAAGAGCTCCTACAATGAGCAGTTCTTC,CATQDYGLAEKSSYNEQFF,TRBD2,TRBV2,-,TRBJ2-1,19
TGCAGTGCTAGAGAGGGGGGCTCCGGGGAGCTGTTTTTT,CSAREGGSGELFF,-,TRBV20-1,few,TRBJ2-2,13
TGTGCCAGCAGGAAGGACCCGACGGGCTCCTACGAGCAGTACTTC,CASRKDPTGSYEQYF,-,TRBV6-1,few,TRBJ2-7,15
TGTGCCAGCAGCCCAGGCCAGCTCTACAATGAGCAGTTCTTC,CASSPGQLYNEQFF,-,TRBV28,-,TRBJ2-1,14